This TCR beta chain was identified in a study of STAT5B mutations in CD4+ large granular lymphocyte leukemia. Study information: Among healthy donors, a particular HLA allele went with more CDR3 'QG' motifs. Study observations and caveats: Main leukemic clonotypes were patient-specific, but roughly 25% appeared at low frequency elsewhere. Higher CD4+ than CD8+ T-LGLL clonality might reflect small sample size.

This clone showed up just a few times. Its antigen is unidentified. Only in-frame clones appear in the TCRdb table, and some are missing; sequencing was by immunoSEQ multiplex PCR. Of roughly 30,000 clones listed, approximately 80% are singletons. Sequenced input: CD4+ T cells from blood buffy coats. The source of this sequence is a human donor in good health.

The CDR3 loop is CASMDGRTNTEAFF. For the CDR3, the DNA is TGCGCCAGCATGGATGGCAGGACTAACACTGAAGCTTTCTTT. V usage is TRBV5-1 and J usage is TRBJ1-1; D uncertain. Looked up from germline, CDR1 is SGHRS and CDR2 is YFSETQ. Between the trimmed V and J ends, which lost 6 bases and 2 bases, there was a span of 14 bases. CDR3 length: 14 amino acids.